A selection of T cell receptor beta chains follows, all from one sample in a study of cytotoxic CD8 clonotypes in ibrutinib-treated CLL. TCRdb keeps only in-frame clones here, not all; method: immunoSEQ multiplex PCR. The repertoire holds tens of thousands of clones, with roughly 50% as singletons. The source was PBMCs, collected after 24 months of ibrutinib treatment. All receptors derive from a human donor with chronic lymphocytic leukemia. The CDR3 runs from the conserved cysteine through the conserved F or W.

cdr3_length	v_call	j_call	cdr3_aa
16	TRBV7-2	TRBJ2-1	CASSSRSSGSRYEQFF
14	TRBV6-1	TRBJ2-5	CASSKMTGIETQYF
14	TRBV9	TRBJ2-2	CASSQGAHTGELFF
14	TRBV11-3	TRBJ2-1	CASSPSGAYNEQFF
13	TRBV29-1	TRBJ2-4	CSVESRTGNIQYF
14	TRBV5-1	TRBJ2-7	CASSLGVLTYEQYF
19	TRBV7-9	TRBJ2-5	CASTGRIMIAGAPRETQYF
12	TRBV6-5	TRBJ1-1	CASSYSMGSAFF
15	TRBV7-8	TRBJ2-7	CASSLLTGAGYEQYF
18	TRBV28	TRBJ2-6	CASSLPGQGISGANVLTF
16	TRBV7-6	TRBJ1-1	CASSNSPGQQNTEAFF
15	TRBV6-5	TRBJ2-7	CASSPGGGRGYEQYF
12	TRBV6-1	TRBJ2-5	CASSKFQETQYF
13	TRBV29-1	TRBJ2-1	CSVDGDAYNEQFF
15	TRBV6-1	TRBJ2-2	CASRPSSGFGGELFF
13	TRBV19	TRBJ2-5	CASAGGNQETQYF
13	TRBV7-9	TRBJ2-3	CASSLPGKDTQYF
12	TRBV28	TRBJ1-5	CASSDRARPQHF
12	TRBV19	TRBJ2-3	CASNNSPDTQYF
13	TRBV6-1	TRBJ1-1	CASRNRGNTEAFF
11	TRBV6-5	TRBJ2-3	CASSDQGAQYF
14	TRBV2	TRBJ1-1	CASSAYRGRTEAFF
17	TRBV19	TRBJ1-1	CASSIMGPQRGGTEAFF
17	TRBV7-7	TRBJ2-7	CASSLGRRGRGAYEQYF
15	TRBV9	TRBJ2-1	CASSVRSDRGNEQFF
14	TRBV30	TRBJ1-1	CAWSLLPQNTEAFF
11	TRBV5-1	TRBJ2-5	CASKVKETQYF
15	TRBV5-1	TRBJ1-2	CASSLERATNYGYTF
16	TRBV19	TRBJ1-5	CASSIPGQGARQPQHF
15	TRBV11-2	TRBJ2-1	CASSLVWVYYNEQFF
14	TRBV5-1	TRBJ1-5	CASSRTGGRQPQHF
15	TRBV19	TRBJ2-4	CASTPTGTSKNIQYF
14	TRBV6-1	TRBJ1-4	CASSELQGNEKLFF
18	TRBV11-2	TRBJ2-6	CASRGGRGAPRGANVLTF
11	TRBV30	TRBJ2-7	CAWSAFYEQYF